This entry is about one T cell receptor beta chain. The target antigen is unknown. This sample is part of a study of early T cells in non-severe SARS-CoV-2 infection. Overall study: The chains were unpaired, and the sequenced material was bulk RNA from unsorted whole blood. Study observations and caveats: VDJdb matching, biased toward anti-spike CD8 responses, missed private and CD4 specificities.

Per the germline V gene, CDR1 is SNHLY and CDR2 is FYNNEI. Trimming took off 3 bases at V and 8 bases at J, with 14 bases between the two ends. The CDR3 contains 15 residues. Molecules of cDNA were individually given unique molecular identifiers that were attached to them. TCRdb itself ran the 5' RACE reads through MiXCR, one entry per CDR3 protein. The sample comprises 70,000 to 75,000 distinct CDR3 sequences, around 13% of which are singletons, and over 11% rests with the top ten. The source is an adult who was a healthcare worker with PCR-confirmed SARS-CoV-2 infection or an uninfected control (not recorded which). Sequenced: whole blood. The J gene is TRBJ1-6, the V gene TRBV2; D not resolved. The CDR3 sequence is CASSEGLYGDSPLHF. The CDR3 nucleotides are TGTGCCAGCAGTGAGGGCCTCTACGGGGATTCACCCCTCCACTTT.